The T cell receptor (beta chain) under discussion was sequenced for a study of blood T cell repertoires in COVID-19. The wider study: The United States, Italy and Spain supplied acute and convalescent COVID-19 samples. In each case, the material was cDNA or gDNA derived from T cells, B-cell-depleted T cells, or PBMCs.

Trimming took off 5 bases at V and 0 bases at J, with 9 bases between the two ends. The CDR3 spans 13 residues. In germline, CDR1 is SGHNT, CDR2 YYREEE (reference sequence). Original processing methods: Quantification of nucleated cells was approximated via reference gene primer amplification. Sequencing used immunoSEQ multiplex PCR; TCRdb keeps in-frame clones, though not all of them. V and J calls plus clone size are reproduced from that table; the DNA served to infer D and trimming. The data show about 330,000 clones, with approximately 85% seen just once and approximately 7.9% held by the top ten.

The sequencing input was peripheral blood. The TCR comes from a human donor in a cohort sampled during active COVID-19. The V call is TRBV5-4, the J call TRBJ2-7; D is ambiguous. The CDR3 protein is CASRQSGSYEQYF. CDR3 bases: TGTGCCAGCAGACAATCGGGCTCCTACGAGCAGTACTTC.